The 30 T cell receptor beta chains below all came from one sample that was sequenced in a study of blood T cell repertoires in COVID-19. Measured with immunoSEQ multiplex PCR; TCRdb has only the in-frame clones, and not every one. The table includes under 250,000 clones, 89% detected once. Specimen: peripheral blood. The origin of the receptors is a man in his 60s who had recovered from COVID-19.

V is TRBV28 and J is TRBJ2-7, with 7 nucleotides matching TRBD1. The CDR3 contains 14 residues. Germline loops: CDR1 MDHEN, CDR2 SYDVKM. The trim removed 1 base at V and 2 bases at J, leaving 2 bases unmatched. This chain's CDR3 is CASSLYQGAYEQYF. The CDR3 coding sequence is TGTGCCAGCAGTTTATATCAGGGGGCCTACGAGCAGTACTTC.

The chain recombines TRBV2 with TRBJ2-7; 9 nucleotides match TRBD1. Germline V gene lookup returns CDR1 SNHLY and CDR2 FYNNEI. The CDR3 consists of 15 residues. Trimming at V came to 7 bases and at J to 9 bases, leaving 16 bases not matched to a gene. CDR3 loop: CASTAGTGIYVGQYF. CDR3 sequence (DNA): TGTGCCAGCACCGCCGGGACAGGGATATACGTGGGGCAGTACTTC.

This clone appeared a single time. The chain links TRBV28 to TRBJ1-2; D is perhaps TRBD1 (5 bases). V was shortened by 4 bases and J by 6 bases, with 6 bases between the two germline ends. This CDR3 has 11 amino acids. Germline loops: CDR1 MDHEN, CDR2 SYDVKM. The CDR3 bases are TGTGCCAGCAGTTGGGGGGATGGCTACACCTTC. It codes for CASSWGDGYTF.

V usage is TRBV7-2 and J usage is TRBJ2-7, with a possible D match to TRBD1 (5 bases). The CDR3 is 13 residues long. Between the trimmed V and J ends, which lost 6 bases and 7 bases, there was a span of 16 bases. The germline CDR1 and CDR2 sequences are SGHTA and FQGNSA. The CDR3 sequence is CASRNAGSREQYF. The CDR3 DNA sequence: TGTGCCAGCAGGAATGCAGGGTCTCGGGAGCAGTACTTC.

The CDR3 DNA follows: TGCGCCAGCAGCCGTGGACAGGGAACCCCGAACACTGAAGCTTTCTTT. Translated, it gives CASSRGQGTPNTEAFF. This chain connects TRBV4-1 to TRBJ1-1; TRBD1 matches at 8 bases. Trimming cost V 4 bases and J 1 base; bases outside gene matches: 8. The germline V gene has CDR1 MGHRA and CDR2 YSYEKL. The CDR3 length is 16 residues.

V is TRBV11-2 and J is TRBJ2-3; D is possibly TRBD2 (6 bases). The CDR3 contains 15 residues. Trimming stripped 1 base from V and 3 bases from J, with 11 bases between. Per the germline V gene, CDR1 is SGHAT and CDR2 is FQNNGV. Here the CDR3 reads CASSLGIAGTDTQYF. CDR3 coding DNA: TGTGCCAGCAGCTTAGGGATCGCGGGAACAGATACGCAGTATTTT. The complete variable domain, with remaining parts taken from reference TRBV11-2 and TRBJ2-3, reads EAGVAQSPRYKIIEKRQSVAFWCNPISGHATLYWYQQILGQGPKLLIQFQNNGVVDDSQLPKDRFSAERLKGVDSTLKIQPAKLEDSAVYLCASSLGIAGTDTQYFGPGTRLTVL.

This sequence joins TRBV2 and TRBJ2-5; no definite D call. Trimming left V 7 bases short and J 2 bases short, with 11 bases between. The CDR3 has 13 residues. Per germline, CDR1 SNHLY and CDR2 FYNNEI. CDR3 region: CASNGQPQETQYF. The CDR3 DNA is TGTGCCAGCAATGGGCAGCCTCAAGAGACCCAGTACTTC.

This sequence joins TRBV4-3 and TRBJ1-3, with D unresolved. The CDR3 has 13 amino acids. The V end lost 0 bases, the J end lost 6 bases, and 6 bases lay between the germline ends. CDR1 and CDR2 from the germline V gene are LGHNA and YSLEER. The CDR3 region has the DNA TGCGCCAGCAGCCAAGATCTCGTAAACACCATATATTTT. It encodes CASSQDLVNTIYF.

The chain combines TRBV28 with TRBJ2-7; the D gene is possibly TRBD2 (5 bases). Germline assignment: CDR1 MDHEN and CDR2 SYDVKM. The CDR3 consists of 12 residues. The V gene lost 7 bases and the J gene lost 1 base, with 8 bases spanning the gap. Here the CDR3 reads CASTEGSYEQYF. Here the CDR3 DNA reads TGTGCCAGCACCGAGGGATCCTACGAGCAGTACTTC. Looking up the rest from reference TRBV28 and TRBJ2-7 gives the full variable domain: DVKVTQSSRYLVKRTGEKVFLECVQDMDHENMFWYRQDPGLGLRLIYFSYDVKMKEKGDIPEGYSVSREKKERFSLILESASTNQTSMYLCASTEGSYEQYFGPGTRLTVT.

This chain joins TRBV9 and TRBJ2-7; tentative D call: TRBD1 (6 bases). This CDR3 contains 15 residues. Trimming left V 0 bases short and J 6 bases short, with 16 bases between. Germline CDR1 is SGDLS and CDR2 is YYNGEE. The CDR3 reads CASSVEAGEFSEQYF. As DNA, the CDR3 is TGTGCCAGCAGCGTAGAGGCAGGGGAATTTAGCGAGCAGTACTTC.

CDR3 sequence (DNA): TGTGCCAGCAGCTCGTATTATTCACCCCTCCACTTT. Amino acids: CASSSYYSPLHF. This sequence joins TRBV6-2 or TRBV6-3 and TRBJ1-6; no reliable D call. This CDR3 spans 12 amino acids. V was shortened by 6 bases and J by 8 bases, with 8 bases between the two germline ends. CDR1 MNHEY and CDR2 SVGEGT come from the germline V gene.

V usage is TRBV3-1 (or the pseudogene TRBV3-2) and J usage is TRBJ2-5, with 16 bases matching TRBD2. The V gene's germline CDR1 is LGHDT and CDR2 YNNKEL (reference sequence). The CDR3 covers 18 residues. V shed 0 bases, J shed 5 bases, and the junction held 6 bases outside the gene matches. The CDR3 DNA is TGTGCCAGCAGCCAAGACCCCGGGACTAGCGGGGGGGCTGAGACCCAGTACTTC. Protein sequence: CASSQDPGTSGGAETQYF.

The genes are TRBV6-4 and TRBJ1-4, with no clear D. Germline V CDR1 and CDR2: MRHNA, SNTAGT. This CDR3 has 11 amino acids. V lost 7 bases to trimming and J lost 5 bases, with 5 bases between them. In DNA form, the CDR3 reads TGTGCCAGCATCGTCAATGAAAAACTGTTTTTT. It encodes CASIVNEKLFF.

The rearrangement links TRBV11-1 to TRBJ1-4; no clear D. There are 10 residues in the CDR3. V was cut by 6 bases and J by 8 bases, with 4 bases left in between. Germline assignment: CDR1 SGHAT and CDR2 FQDESV (reference sequence). CDR3: CASRGEKLFF. As DNA, the CDR3 is TGTGCCAGCAGGGGCGAAAAACTGTTTTTT.

V usage is TRBV11-2 and J usage is TRBJ1-1; D is unclear. V lost 1 base to trimming and J lost 7 bases, with 10 bases between them. The CDR3 is 13 residues long. Looked up from germline, CDR1 is SGHAT and CDR2 is FQNNGV. CDR3 sequence (DNA): TGTGCCAGCAGCTTAGTGGCGGGCCTTGAAGCTTTCTTT. It is translated as CASSLVAGLEAFF.

The chain recombines TRBV9 with TRBJ1-1, with 9 bases fitting TRBD1. The CDR3 spans 14 residues. V shed 3 bases and J 6 bases; nucleotides not matched to a gene: 6. Germline assignment: CDR1 SGDLS and CDR2 YYNGEE. DNA for the CDR3: TGTGCCAGCAGCGCGCGGGACAGGGTCTCTGAAGCTTTCTTT. As protein: CASSARDRVSEAFF.

This sequence joins TRBV5-1 and TRBJ2-2; TRBD1 might be the D (5 bases). V shed 5 bases and J shed 5 bases, with 13 bases lying between them. CDR3 size: 14 residues. Germline CDR1 SGHRS, CDR2 YFSETQ. CDR3 sequence: CASRGQGRTGELFF. In DNA form, the CDR3 reads TGCGCCAGCAGAGGGCAGGGAAGGACCGGGGAGCTGTTTTTT.

Only one count was recorded for this clone. The chain has TRBV6-5 and TRBJ2-1, with 7 bases identical to TRBD1. CDR3 size: 15 residues. Germline CDR1 and CDR2: MNHEY and SVGAGI. The junction had 15 bases not matched to a gene; V was cut back by 6 bases and J by 10 bases. The CDR3 spells CASRGSRTGIEEQFF. CDR3 sequence (DNA): TGTGCCAGCAGAGGTTCCCGGACAGGCATCGAAGAGCAGTTCTTC.

The chain is built from TRBV20-1 and TRBJ2-1; D unclear. This CDR3 region has 11 residues. The germline gives CDR1 DFQATT, CDR2 SNEGSKA (reference sequence). Trimming took off 2 bases at V and 9 bases at J, with 8 bases between the two ends. This CDR3 is CSARSGPEQFF. The DNA of the CDR3 is TGCAGTGCTAGAAGTGGGCCTGAGCAGTTCTTC.

Only a few counts were recorded for this clone. The chain links TRBV19 to TRBJ2-7, with 10 bases that match TRBD2. The germline V gene encodes CDR1 LNHDA and CDR2 SQIVND (reference sequence). V was pared by 3 bases and J by 3 bases, with 2 bases of the junction left unmatched. This CDR3 is built from 14 residues. The CDR3 sequence is CASSITSGNYEQYF. The CDR3 nucleotides read TGTGCCAGTAGTATTACTAGCGGGAACTACGAGCAGTACTTC. Looking up the rest from reference TRBV19 and TRBJ2-7 gives the full variable domain: DGGITQSPKYLFRKEGQNVTLSCEQNLNHDAMYWYRQDPGQGLRLIYYSQIVNDFQKGDIAEGYSVSREKKESFPLTVTSAQKNPTAFYLCASSITSGNYEQYFGPGTRLTVT.

The rearrangement joins TRBV19 to TRBJ1-5; 7 bases line up with TRBD1. The CDR3 is 15 amino acids. The V gene end was trimmed by 6 bases and the J gene end by 5 bases; junction bases not matched to a gene: 10. CDR1 is LNHDA and CDR2 is SQIVND in the germline V gene (reference sequence). The CDR3 region has the DNA TGTGCCAGTAGCGCCACACAGGGGCGGTATCAGCCCCAGCATTTT. This translates into CASSATQGRYQPQHF.

CDR3 protein: CASSPGQSYNEQFF. In DNA, the CDR3 is TGTGCCAGCTCACCGGGACAGAGCTACAATGAGCAGTTCTTC. This chain uses TRBV18 with TRBJ2-1; 7 bases are a match to TRBD1. This CDR3 is 14 amino acids long. V was clipped by 3 bases and J by 3 bases; unmatched bases: 2. The germline CDR1 and CDR2 sequences are KGHSH and LQKENI.

The chain employs TRBV6-2 or TRBV6-3 and TRBJ2-7, with 8 bases identical to TRBD1. Germline trimming cut 0 bases from V and 3 bases from J; bases unmatched to any gene: 16. Germline CDR1 reads MNHEY; CDR2 reads SVGEGT. The length of the CDR3 is 19 residues. The DNA of the CDR3 is TGTGCCAGCAGTTACTCGCCCGACAGGGGCCAGCTGAGTTACTACGAGCAGTACTTC. This gives the protein CASSYSPDRGQLSYYEQYF.

This sequence joins TRBV9 and TRBJ2-1, with 7 bases aligning to TRBD2. The CDR3 has 14 residues. Germline trimming cut 1 base from V and 8 bases from J; bases unmatched to any gene: 6. CDR1 is SGDLS and CDR2 is YYNGEE in the germline V gene. This CDR3 reads CASSVYRSGYEQFF. CDR3 nucleotides: TGTGCCAGCAGCGTATACCGTAGCGGGTATGAGCAGTTCTTC.

The chain uses TRBV6-5 and TRBJ2-7; the D gene is possibly TRBD2 (6 bases). Germline-derived CDR1 and CDR2 are MNHEY and SVGAGI. CDR3 length: 15 residues. V shed 5 bases and J shed 2 bases, with 16 bases lying between them. Written as DNA, the CDR3 is TGTGCCAGCAGTAGCCGCGGGGTGGGTGCCTACGAGCAGTACTTC. Amino acids: CASSSRGVGAYEQYF.

This chain uses TRBV5-8 with TRBJ1-4; 8 bases agree with TRBD1. With 4 bases clipped from V and 16 bases from J, the junction kept 9 bases outside the gene matches. Germline V gene data show CDR1 as SGHTS and CDR2 as YDEGEE. This CDR3 comprises 12 residues. The DNA for the CDR3 is TGTGCCAGCAGCACAGGACAGGGAGGAACGTTTTTT. This gives the protein CASSTGQGGTFF.

The chain recombines TRBV5-6 with TRBJ2-3; 7 bases map to TRBD2. V was pared by 3 bases and J by 6 bases, with 16 bases of the junction left unmatched. CDR3 size: 17 residues. Germline CDR1 reads SGHDT; CDR2 reads YYEEEE. CDR3 sequence (DNA): TGTGCCAGCAGCTATCGCCACTCAGCGGGATCCAGCGATACGCAGTATTTT. This translates into CASSYRHSAGSSDTQYF.

The chain combines TRBV18 with TRBJ2-2, with TRBD2 as a possible D gene (5 bases). Germline lookup yields CDR1 KGHSH and CDR2 LQKENI. The CDR3 is 14 residues long. Trimming took off 5 bases at V and 7 bases at J, with 14 bases between the two ends. The CDR3 sequence is CASSGRPEVGELFF. For the CDR3, the DNA is TGTGCCAGCTCAGGGCGGCCGGAGGTCGGGGAGCTGTTTTTT.

This chain uses TRBV6-6 with TRBJ2-2, with D perhaps TRBD1 (6 bases). The V end was cut by 7 bases, the J end by 7 bases, with 19 bases between. The CDR3 length is 15 residues. Germline loops: CDR1 MNHNY, CDR2 SVGAGI (reference sequence). DNA of the CDR3: TGTGCCAGCACGACCCATCCAGGGGCGGGCGGGGAGCTGTTTTTT. It specifies CASTTHPGAGGELFF.

This clone appeared once. The chain recombines TRBV7-2 with TRBJ2-1, with 9 positions matching TRBD2. The V gene's germline CDR1 is SGHTA and CDR2 FQGNSA. Unmatched junction bases numbered 7, after V lost 4 bases and J lost 6 bases. This CDR3 comprises 15 residues. CDR3 sequence (DNA): TGTGCCAGCAGCTCCCGGGGACTAGCCGTCAATGAGCAGTTCTTC. It is translated as CASSSRGLAVNEQFF.